This entry concerns a single T cell receptor (beta chain). V was pared by 4 bases and J by 1 base, with 10 bases between. From germline, CDR1 is SGHDN and CDR2 FVKESK. The CDR3 spans 14 residues. The data were obtained in a study of blood T cell repertoires in COVID-19. Across the whole study: Collection of acute and convalescent COVID-19 samples took place in the United States, Italy and Spain. T cells, B-cell-depleted T cells, or PBMCs supplied cDNA or gDNA.

Cohort allocation depended upon clinical history that participants reported. In the original analysis: It was from reference gene primer amplification that nucleated cell counts were estimated. The method was immunoSEQ multiplex PCR; TCRdb's version includes in-frame clones alone and lacks a portion of them. The V and J calls and the clone size are those of that table, but D and trimming were determined from the DNA. The data contain over 150,000 clones, roughly 85% of them seen just once; the ten biggest clones take up roughly 6.2%. The sequence was obtained from a man aged 35 to 55 who had recovered from COVID-19. The source material was PBMCs or T cells enriched from blood (not recorded which). J is TRBJ1-1 and V is TRBV14; D unresolved. In nucleotides, the CDR3 is TGTGCCAGCAGCCCCCGGGAAAAGAACACTGAAGCTTTCTTT. Translated, it gives CASSPREKNTEAFF.